One and the same sample provided the 12 T cell receptor beta chains below, sequenced in a study of shared T cell receptors in the human thymus. The protocol was immunoSEQ multiplex PCR, while the TCRdb copy is restricted to in-frame clones and leaves out a portion. The sample lists 550,000 to 800,000 clones; 70% to 90% were seen once. Separately, the same data were catalogued under a study of human thymus T cells.

The specimen sequenced was thymocytes. The receptors derive from a girl less than two years old with a congenital heart defect.

This clone came up once. This CDR3 reads CASRTGGSDTIYF. In nucleotides, the CDR3 is TGTGCCAGCAGGACAGGGGGCTCGGACACCATATATTTT. This chain uses TRBV6-5 with TRBJ1-3, with 10 bases fitting TRBD1. Unmatched junction bases numbered 4, after V lost 6 bases and J lost 8 bases. The length of the CDR3 is 13 residues. CDR1 and CDR2 from the germline V gene are MNHEY and SVGAGI.

This rearrangement joins TRBV7-9 to TRBJ1-2, with D maybe TRBD1 (5 bases). This CDR3 is built from 14 residues. Trimming cost V 5 bases and J 5 bases, with 15 bases left between them. Germline V gene lookup returns CDR1 SEHNR and CDR2 FQNEAQ (reference sequence). The CDR3 here is CASSPGGTRYGYTF. CDR3 nucleotides: TGTGCCAGCAGCCCAGGAGGGACTAGGTATGGCTACACCTTC.

This chain links TRBV25-1 with TRBJ2-1; perhaps TRBD1 as D (6 bases). The CDR3 has 15 residues. Germline assignment: CDR1 MGHDK and CDR2 SYGVNS. V was pared by 7 bases and J by 11 bases, with 24 bases between. In DNA, the CDR3 is TGTGCCAGCAATCAGGGGACCCTGGCCGATCCCAAGCAGTTCTTC. The encoded protein is CASNQGTLADPKQFF.

The chain links TRBV14 to TRBJ2-3; 10 bases agree with TRBD1. The CDR3 runs to 20 residues. The ends lost 2 bases at V and 0 bases at J; junction bases unmatched: 14. Germline lookup yields CDR1 SGHDN and CDR2 FVKESK. As DNA, the CDR3 is TGTGCCAGCAGCCAAAACCTAAGGGACAGGGGTCCCTCTAGCACAGATACGCAGTATTTT. The encoded protein is CASSQNLRDRGPSSTDTQYF.

V usage is TRBV18 and J usage is TRBJ2-7, with a weak D call TRBD1 (6 bases). CDR3 length: 14 amino acids. The germline V gene encodes CDR1 KGHSH and CDR2 LQKENI. V was pared by 4 bases and J by 6 bases, with 16 bases between. The CDR3 sequence: CASSRRTAPGEQYF. DNA for the CDR3: TGTGCCAGCTCACGGCGGACAGCACCCGGCGAGCAGTACTTC. The full variable domain, rest sourced from reference TRBV18 and TRBJ2-7, is NAGVMQNPRHLVRRRGQEARLRCSPMKGHSHVYWYRQLPEEGLKFMVYLQKENIIDESGMPKERFSAEFPKEGPSILRIQQVVRGDSAAYFCASSRRTAPGEQYFGPGTRLTVT.

The chain is built from TRBV11-2 and TRBJ1-1, with a possible D match to TRBD1 (5 bases). Trimming stripped 5 bases from V and 5 bases from J, with 18 bases between. CDR1 SGHAT and CDR2 FQNNGV come from the germline V gene. The CDR3 is 15 amino acids. The CDR3 loop is CASSPHRSEGTEAFF. Here the CDR3 DNA reads TGTGCCAGCAGCCCCCACAGGTCAGAAGGGACTGAAGCTTTCTTT. The variable domain in full, completed from reference TRBV11-2 and TRBJ1-1, reads EAGVAQSPRYKIIEKRQSVAFWCNPISGHATLYWYQQILGQGPKLLIQFQNNGVVDDSQLPKDRFSAERLKGVDSTLKIQPAKLEDSAVYLCASSPHRSEGTEAFFGQGTRLTVV.

The V call is TRBV6-5, the J call TRBJ2-7; 8 bases align to TRBD1. Germline V gene sequence: CDR1 MNHEY, CDR2 SVGAGI. The length of the CDR3 is 13 residues. V gave up 6 bases and J gave up 2 bases; unmatched junction bases: 3. CDR3 DNA sequence: TGTGCCAGCAGACTACAGGGGGCCTACGAGCAGTACTTC. Its protein is CASRLQGAYEQYF.

V gene TRBV15 combines with J gene TRBJ2-1; 10 bases line up with TRBD2. The CDR3 spans 17 residues. Germline CDR1 is LNHNV and CDR2 is YYDKDF (reference sequence). With 1 base clipped from V and 5 bases from J, the junction kept 8 bases outside the gene matches. The CDR3 DNA follows: TGTGCCACCAGCAGAGTGCTAGCGGGGGACACCAACAATGAGCAGTTCTTC. Translation gives CATSRVLAGDTNNEQFF.

V gene TRBV6-5 combines with J gene TRBJ1-6, with D unresolved. V was clipped by 6 bases and J by 8 bases, with 17 bases between them. The CDR3 length is 15 residues. The germline CDR1 and CDR2 sequences are MNHEY and SVGAGI. The DNA for the CDR3 is TGTGCCAGCAGCCGGGGAGAACCCTACGATTCACCCCTCCACTTT. It translates to CASSRGEPYDSPLHF.

The chain carries TRBV5-1 and TRBJ1-1; D unresolved. The length of the CDR3 is 18 residues. From germline, CDR1 is SGHRS and CDR2 YFSETQ. V was clipped by 0 bases and J by 7 bases, with 25 bases between them. CDR3 sequence reads: CASSLEKTNERVRYEAFF. Written as DNA, the CDR3 is TGCGCCAGCAGCTTGGAGAAAACAAACGAGCGGGTCAGGTATGAAGCTTTCTTT.

The chain has TRBV5-6 and TRBJ1-2; D unresolved. Trimming cost V 4 bases and J 3 bases, with 16 bases left between them. CDR1 SGHDT and CDR2 YYEEEE come from the germline V gene. This CDR3 spans 15 amino acids. DNA of the CDR3: TGTGCCAGCAGCCGTTGGGAGTGGCCGTACTATGGCTACACCTTC. The encoded protein is CASSRWEWPYYGYTF.

V is TRBV11-2 and J is TRBJ1-2, with 8 bases aligning to TRBD1. The V gene's germline CDR1 is SGHAT and CDR2 FQNNGV. V shed 4 bases, J shed 6 bases, and the junction held 1 base outside the gene matches. The CDR3 covers 12 residues. The CDR3 bases are TGTGCCAGCAGCTCGGGACAGGATGGCTACACCTTC. It codes for CASSSGQDGYTF.